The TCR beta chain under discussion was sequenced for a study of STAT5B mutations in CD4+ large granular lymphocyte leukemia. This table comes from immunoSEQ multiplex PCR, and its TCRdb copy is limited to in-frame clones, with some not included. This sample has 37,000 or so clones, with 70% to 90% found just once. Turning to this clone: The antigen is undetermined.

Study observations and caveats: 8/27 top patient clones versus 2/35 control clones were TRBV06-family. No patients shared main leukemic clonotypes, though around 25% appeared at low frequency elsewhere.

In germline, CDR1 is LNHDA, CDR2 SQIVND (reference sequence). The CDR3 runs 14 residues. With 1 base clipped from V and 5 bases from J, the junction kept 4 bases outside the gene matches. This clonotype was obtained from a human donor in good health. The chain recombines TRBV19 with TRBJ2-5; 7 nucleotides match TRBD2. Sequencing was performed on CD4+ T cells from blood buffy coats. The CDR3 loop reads CASSIVRGVETQYF. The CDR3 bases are TGTGCCAGTAGTATAGTCCGGGGGGTGGAGACCCAGTACTTC.